This T cell receptor (beta chain) was documented in a study of blood T cell repertoires in COVID-19. CDR1 LGHNA and CDR2 YSLEER come from the germline V gene. This CDR3 is 16 amino acids long. The junction had 1 base not matched to a gene; V was cut back by 0 bases and J by 0 bases. The data were produced by immunoSEQ multiplex PCR, yet TCRdb's version contains in-frame clones alone and is incomplete. This table has around 120,000 clones, about 86% appearing once. This receptor was identified in a man of 80 years or more with active or convalescent COVID-19. The material sequenced was peripheral blood. The gene calls are TRBV4-3 and TRBJ1-4; TRBD1 matches 7 bases. DNA of the CDR3: TGCGCCAGCAGCCAAGAGGGGACAGCAACTAATGAAAAACTGTTTTTT. Its protein product is CASSQEGTATNEKLFF.